Each of the 16 T cell receptor beta chains below was sequenced from the same sample in a study of cytomegalovirus exposure and HLA in healthy donors. Both 60 Vbeta primers and 13 Jbeta primers went into the PCR. Produced via immunoSEQ multiplex PCR; TCRdb's table is partial and in-frame only. Among over 150,000 clones listed, around three quarters were seen once. The sequenced sample consisted of PBMCs. The receptors shown here come from a woman in her forties in good health and CMV-seronegative.

With regard to this clone: The same CDR3 can be traced to other DNA sequences in this sample. V and J are TRBV5-6 and TRBJ1-2; D not resolved. Germline CDR1 and CDR2: SGHDT and YYEEEE. The CDR3 totals 13 residues. V lost 1 base, J lost 4 bases, and 8 bases lay in between. The CDR3, as DNA: TGTGCCAGCAGCTTGCTCGAGGGCTATGGCTACACCTTC. The encoded protein is CASSLLEGYGYTF.

CDR3 amino acids: CASSFAQGGYTF. The CDR3 nucleotides read TGTGCCAGCAGCTTCGCACAGGGAGGCTACACCTTC. The chain couples TRBV5-8 to TRBJ1-2; D is perhaps TRBD1 (6 bases). The CDR3 spans 12 residues. Germline loops: CDR1 SGHTS, CDR2 YDEGEE. The V end lost 2 bases, the J end lost 8 bases, and 10 bases lay between the germline ends.

The rearrangement joins TRBV7-8 to TRBJ2-7; weak D call: TRBD2 (6 bases). The germline CDR1 and CDR2 sequences are SGHVS and FQNEAQ. The CDR3 spans 14 residues. V shed 3 bases and J shed 1 base, with 10 bases lying between them. CDR3 nucleotide sequence: TGTGCCAGCAGCTTTGGGGGGAGTTCCTACGAGCAGTACTTC. Translated: CASSFGGSSYEQYF.

This clone was recorded once. The rearrangement links TRBV28 to TRBJ2-7; 7 nucleotides line up with TRBD1. After removal of 7 bases from V and 2 bases from J, the junction contained 8 bases not matched to a gene. Germline V gene lookup returns CDR1 MDHEN and CDR2 SYDVKM. This CDR3 is built from 14 residues. DNA of the CDR3: TGTGCCAGCACCCCGGGACAGAGGACCTACGAGCAGTACTTC. It specifies CASTPGQRTYEQYF.

The chain joins TRBV2 to TRBJ2-3; D unresolved. Trimming shortened V by 1 base and J by 0 bases, and 8 bases separated the two germline ends. Germline-derived CDR1 and CDR2 are SNHLY and FYNNEI. This CDR3 has 15 amino acids. The CDR3 sequence is CASSEDRPSTDTQYF. As DNA, the CDR3 is TGTGCCAGCAGTGAAGACAGACCAAGCACAGATACGCAGTATTTT. The full variable domain, completed using reference TRBV2 and TRBJ2-3, is EPEVTQTPSHQVTQMGQEVILRCVPISNHLYFYWYRQILGQKVEFLVSFYNNEISEKSEIFDDQFSVERPDGSNFTLKIRSTKLEDSAMYFCASSEDRPSTDTQYFGPGTRLTVL.

The chain has TRBV5-1 and TRBJ2-5, with TRBD2 matching 12 bases. Germline CDR1 SGHRS, CDR2 YFSETQ. The J segment lost 1 base and the V segment lost 0 bases, leaving 1 base of the junction unmatched. This CDR3 comprises 16 residues. CDR3 residues: CASSLGTSGAQETQYF. The CDR3 DNA reads as TGCGCCAGCAGCTTGGGGACTAGCGGGGCCCAAGAGACCCAGTACTTC.

This clone was seen once. This chain uses TRBV7-9 with TRBJ1-1; D is possibly TRBD1 (5 bases). CDR1 and CDR2 (germline): SEHNR, FQNEAQ (reference sequence). This CDR3 has 15 residues. V was clipped by 5 bases and J by 0 bases, with 13 bases between them. Here the CDR3 reads CASSLRQSVNTEAFF. The CDR3, as DNA: TGTGCCAGCAGCCTACGACAGTCCGTGAACACTGAAGCTTTCTTT.

J is TRBJ2-1 and V is TRBV5-6; perhaps TRBD1 as D (5 bases). The CDR3 is 15 amino acids. Germline CDR1 SGHDT, CDR2 YYEEEE. V dropped 2 bases and J dropped 6 bases, with 15 bases sitting between them. The CDR3 loop is CASSLGQGSGNEQFF. The CDR3 DNA reads as TGTGCCAGCAGCTTAGGGCAGGGTTCTGGCAATGAGCAGTTCTTC.

The chain recombines TRBV5-4 with TRBJ1-4; TRBD1 might be the D (5 bases). This CDR3 is built from 16 residues. Per the germline V gene, CDR1 is SGHNT and CDR2 is YYREEE (reference sequence). Between the trimmed V and J ends, which lost 4 bases and 1 base, there was a span of 14 bases. The CDR3 loop reads CASSPTGGRTNEKLFF. The CDR3 DNA is TGTGCCAGCAGCCCGACGGGGGGACGAACTAATGAAAAACTGTTTTTT.

This clone turned up a few times. The chain uses TRBV7-9 and TRBJ2-7; maybe TRBD1 (6 bases). Germline assignment: CDR1 SEHNR and CDR2 FQNEAQ (reference sequence). V was cut by 1 base and J by 5 bases, with 9 bases left in between. This CDR3 is 13 amino acids long. In nucleotides, the CDR3 is TGTGCCAGCAGCTTAGGACAGGCGAACGAGCAGTACTTC. The encoded protein is CASSLGQANEQYF.

The chain joins TRBV5-1 to TRBJ2-2; maybe TRBD2 (5 bases). V lost 4 bases to trimming and J lost 5 bases, with 15 bases between them. CDR3 length: 15 residues. Germline V CDR1 and CDR2: SGHRS, YFSETQ. The CDR3: CASSPARTPTGELFF. The CDR3 nucleotides read TGCGCCAGCAGCCCGGCAAGGACTCCGACCGGGGAGCTGTTTTTT.

In this sample, this clone turned up once. The CDR3 DNA reads as TGTGCCAGCAGCGTCGGGCAGGGAAAGAATGAAAAACTGTTTTTT. This sequence encodes CASSVGQGKNEKLFF. This sequence joins TRBV9 and TRBJ1-4; D may be TRBD1 (5 bases). V gave up 2 bases and J gave up 5 bases, with 13 bases separating them. Germline V gene data show CDR1 as SGDLS and CDR2 as YYNGEE. CDR3 length: 15 amino acids.

This chain uses TRBV5-1 with TRBJ2-2; 11 nucleotides agree with TRBD1. J was trimmed by 6 bases and V by 1 base; bases with no gene match: 2. CDR3 size: 15 residues. Germline lookup yields CDR1 SGHRS and CDR2 YFSETQ. The CDR3: CASSLPGQGAGELFF. Here the CDR3 DNA reads TGCGCCAGCAGCTTGCCGGGACAGGGGGCCGGGGAGCTGTTTTTT.

The gene calls are TRBV6-1 and TRBJ2-1; D is possibly TRBD2 (5 bases). Germline V gene data show CDR1 as MNHNS and CDR2 as SASEGT. Trimming cost V 3 bases and J 8 bases, with 11 bases left between them. The length of the CDR3 is 13 residues. The CDR3 spells CASSDEGWDEQFF. CDR3 nucleotides: TGTGCCAGCAGTGACGAGGGTTGGGATGAGCAGTTCTTC.

CDR3 DNA sequence: TGTGCCAGCAGTGGGGACTCGATCTCCTACGAGCAGTACTTC. This codes for CASSGDSISYEQYF. The rearrangement joins TRBV6-1 to TRBJ2-7; maybe TRBD2 (6 bases). The CDR3 spans 14 residues. Germline-derived CDR1 and CDR2 are MNHNS and SASEGT. With 4 bases removed from V and 0 bases from J, the gap between germline ends came to 10 bases.

In this sample, this clone turned up once. This chain links TRBV5-1 with TRBJ1-1; weak D call: TRBD1 (5 bases). The CDR3 contains 16 residues. Germline V gives CDR1 SGHRS, CDR2 YFSETQ. With 0 bases removed from V and 0 bases from J, the gap between germline ends came to 12 bases. Here the CDR3 reads CASSLAFAGLNTEAFF. Here the CDR3 DNA reads TGCGCCAGCAGCTTGGCCTTTGCAGGGCTGAACACTGAAGCTTTCTTT.